The clone carrying this T cell receptor (beta chain) was found once. This sample is part of a study of T cell changes during pregnancy in multiple sclerosis. Repertoires were generated with immunoSEQ multiplex PCR, while TCRdb's copy carries only in-frame clones and drops some. This table has approximately 88,000 clones, about 93% appearing once. The V gene lost 10 bases and the J gene lost 7 bases, with 17 bases spanning the gap. CDR1 is LNHDA, CDR2 SQIVND, per germline (reference sequence). This CDR3 has 13 residues. The chain employs TRBV19 and TRBJ2-1; D might be TRBD1 (5 bases). This clonotype was sampled from a female donor with multiple sclerosis, enrolled in a pregnancy study. This material consisted of peripheral blood, taken in the first trimester of pregnancy. In DNA, the CDR3 is TGTGCCACCTGGGGCCGGCAAACGAATGAGCAGTTCTTC. Amino acids: CATWGRQTNEQFF.